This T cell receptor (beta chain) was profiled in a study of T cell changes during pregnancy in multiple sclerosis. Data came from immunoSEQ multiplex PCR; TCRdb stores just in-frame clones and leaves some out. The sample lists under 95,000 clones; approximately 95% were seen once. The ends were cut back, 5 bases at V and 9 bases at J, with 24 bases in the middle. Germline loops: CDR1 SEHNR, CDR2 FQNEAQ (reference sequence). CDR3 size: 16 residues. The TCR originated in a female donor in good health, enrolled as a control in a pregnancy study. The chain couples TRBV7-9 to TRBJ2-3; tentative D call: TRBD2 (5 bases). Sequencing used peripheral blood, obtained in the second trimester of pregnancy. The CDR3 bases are TGTGCCAGCAGCCCTATTAGTGGAGCGGTTCCAACGACGCAGTATTTT. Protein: CASSPISGAVPTTQYF. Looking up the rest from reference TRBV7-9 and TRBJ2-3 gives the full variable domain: DTGVSQNPRHKITKRGQNVTFRCDPISEHNRLYWYRQTLGQGPEFLTYFQNEAQLEKSRLLSDRFSAERPKGSFSTLEIQRTEQGDSAMYLCASSPISGAVPTTQYFGPGTRLTVL.